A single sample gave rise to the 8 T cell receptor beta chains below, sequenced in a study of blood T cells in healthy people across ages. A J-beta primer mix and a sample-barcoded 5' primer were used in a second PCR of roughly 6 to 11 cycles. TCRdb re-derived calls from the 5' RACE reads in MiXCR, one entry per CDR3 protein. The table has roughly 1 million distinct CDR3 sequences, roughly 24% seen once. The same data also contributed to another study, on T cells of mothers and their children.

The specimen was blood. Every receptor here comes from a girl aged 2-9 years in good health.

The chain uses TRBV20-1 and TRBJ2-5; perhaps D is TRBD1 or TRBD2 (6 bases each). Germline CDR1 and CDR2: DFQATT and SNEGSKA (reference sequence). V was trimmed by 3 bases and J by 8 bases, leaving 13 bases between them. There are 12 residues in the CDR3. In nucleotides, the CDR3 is TGCAGTGCTAGTAGGGGGGAGGAAACCCAGTACTTC. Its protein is CSASRGEETQYF.

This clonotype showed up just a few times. The CDR3 nucleotides are TGTGCCAGCAGCTCCACCGGGTTTCGCTTTCACGAGCAGTACTTC. As protein: CASSSTGFRFHEQYF. The chain joins TRBV7-8 to TRBJ2-7; no definite D call. In germline, CDR1 is SGHVS, CDR2 FQNEAQ. V was cut by 4 bases and J by 5 bases, with 18 bases left in between. CDR3 length: 15 residues.

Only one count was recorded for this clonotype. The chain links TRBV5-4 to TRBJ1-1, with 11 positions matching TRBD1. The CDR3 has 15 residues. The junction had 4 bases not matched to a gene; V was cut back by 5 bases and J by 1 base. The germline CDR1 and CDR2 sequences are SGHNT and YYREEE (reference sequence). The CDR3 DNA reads TGTGCCAGCAGATCCGGGACAGGGGGGAACACTGAAGCTTTCTTT. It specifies CASRSGTGGNTEAFF.

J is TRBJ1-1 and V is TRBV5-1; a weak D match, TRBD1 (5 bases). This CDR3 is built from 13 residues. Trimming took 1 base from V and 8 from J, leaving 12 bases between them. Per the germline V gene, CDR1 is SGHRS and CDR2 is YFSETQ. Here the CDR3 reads CASSLRSGGEAFF. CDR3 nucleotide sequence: TGCGCCAGCAGCTTGAGATCCGGGGGGGAAGCTTTCTTT.

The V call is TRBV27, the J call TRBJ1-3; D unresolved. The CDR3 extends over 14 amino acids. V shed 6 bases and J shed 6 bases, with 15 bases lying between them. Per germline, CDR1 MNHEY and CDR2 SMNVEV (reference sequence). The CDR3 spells CASSLTGLSNTIYF. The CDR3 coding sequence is TGTGCCAGCAGCCTTACCGGACTGTCAAACACCATATATTTT.

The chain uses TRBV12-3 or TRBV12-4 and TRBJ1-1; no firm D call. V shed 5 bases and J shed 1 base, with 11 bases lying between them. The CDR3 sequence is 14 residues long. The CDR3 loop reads CASSPVSANTEAFF. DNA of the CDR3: TGTGCCAGCAGTCCCGTCTCGGCGAACACTGAAGCTTTCTTT.

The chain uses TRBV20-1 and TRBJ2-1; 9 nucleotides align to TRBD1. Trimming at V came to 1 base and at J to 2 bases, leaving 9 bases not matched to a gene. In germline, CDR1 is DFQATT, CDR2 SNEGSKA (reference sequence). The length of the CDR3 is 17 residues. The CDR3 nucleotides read TGCAGTGCTAGAGGGACAGGGGATTTCGTAACCTACAATGAGCAGTTCTTC. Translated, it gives CSARGTGDFVTYNEQFF.

The CDR3 sequence: CSARGIRGPLYEQYF. CDR3 coding DNA: TGCAGTGCTAGAGGGATTAGAGGTCCACTCTACGAGCAGTACTTC. The rearrangement joins TRBV20-1 to TRBJ2-7; D remains ambiguous. Germline V gives CDR1 DFQATT, CDR2 SNEGSKA (reference sequence). The CDR3 sequence is 15 residues long. Trimming cost V 1 base and J 3 bases, with 16 bases left between them.